This T cell receptor (beta chain) stems from a study of T cell responses to AZD1222 COVID-19 vaccine. Assay: immunoSEQ multiplex PCR; the TCRdb copy retains only in-frame clones and omits some. The repertoire consists of about 50,000 clones, with roughly 80% occurring once and the leading ten covering 5.5% to 8%. Notes on the study in general: Scientists sampled the repertoires only once the peak T cell response had passed. Spike-specific TCR breadth and depth went up after people got two AZD1222 doses. It should be noted that donors were predominantly white British and more often female, and clonal diversity was possibly underestimated.

With V trimmed by 5 bases and J by 3 bases, 13 bases remained unmatched. The CDR3 spans 16 residues. CDR1 SQVTM and CDR2 ANQGSEA come from the germline V gene. Turning to this clone: Its target is unknown.

Sequenced here: peripheral blood, sampled on day 0 of AZD1222 vaccination. This chain uses TRBV29-1 with TRBJ2-1, with 7 bases matching TRBD1. This receptor was taken from an adult in good health. The CDR3 region is CSVTPYRGTNYNEQFF. The CDR3 bases are TGCAGCGTTACCCCCTACAGGGGAACCAACTACAATGAGCAGTTCTTC.